The 4 T cell receptor beta chains presented below share a single source sample, sequenced in a study of pediatric ulcerative colitis. TCRdb keeps only in-frame clones here, not all; method: immunoSEQ multiplex PCR. This sample has some 10,000 clones, with approximately 88% found just once. Sequences were obtained from blood. The source of these receptors is a girl under 18 with moderate ulcerative colitis.

The V and J genes are TRBV5-1 and TRBJ2-6, with D tentatively TRBD1 (5 bases). Germline V CDR1 and CDR2: SGHRS, YFSETQ. The CDR3 totals 16 residues. Trimming cost V 0 bases and J 0 bases, with 7 bases left between them. CDR3 in DNA: TGCGCCAGCAGCTTGGCAGACAGCTCTGGGGCCAACGTCCTGACTTTC. Its protein product is CASSLADSSGANVLTF.

J is TRBJ2-6 and V is TRBV7-3; D unresolved. This CDR3 comprises 15 residues. Germline V gives CDR1 SGHTA, CDR2 FQGTGA. V shed 1 base and J shed 2 bases, with 6 bases lying between them. CDR3 sequence: CASSLSRPGANVLTF. The CDR3 coding sequence is TGTGCCAGCAGCTTAAGTCGACCTGGGGCCAACGTCCTGACTTTC.

This clone was counted once. The V and J genes are TRBV28 and TRBJ2-2; TRBD1 aligns across 7 bases. Losses at the gene ends were 7 bases for V and 5 bases for J; bases not matched to a gene: 10. This CDR3 is built from 15 residues. In germline, CDR1 is MDHEN, CDR2 SYDVKM. CDR3 DNA: TGTGCCAGCAAAACGACAGGGTCGGGAACCGGGGAGCTGTTTTTT. This sequence encodes CASKTTGSGTGELFF.

The genes are TRBV14 and TRBJ2-3; 9 bases align to TRBD2. The CDR3 is 18 amino acids. V trimming: 0 bases; J trimming: 2 bases; junction bases outside the gene matches: 9. The germline V gene has CDR1 SGHDN and CDR2 FVKESK. The CDR3 DNA follows: TGTGCCAGCAGCCAAGATTTCGGGCTAGCGGGACTCACAGATACGCAGTATTTT. It translates to CASSQDFGLAGLTDTQYF.